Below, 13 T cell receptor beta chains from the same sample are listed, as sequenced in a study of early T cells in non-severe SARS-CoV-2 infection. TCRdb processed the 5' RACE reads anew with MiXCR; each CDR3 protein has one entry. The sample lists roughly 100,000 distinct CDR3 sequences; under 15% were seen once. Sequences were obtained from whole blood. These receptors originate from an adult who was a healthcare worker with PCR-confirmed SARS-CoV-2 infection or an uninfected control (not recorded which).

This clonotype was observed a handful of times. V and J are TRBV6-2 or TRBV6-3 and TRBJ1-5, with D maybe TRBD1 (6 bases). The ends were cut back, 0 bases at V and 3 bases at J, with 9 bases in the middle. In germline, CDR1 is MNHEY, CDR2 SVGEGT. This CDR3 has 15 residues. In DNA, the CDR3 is TGTGCCAGCAGTTACTCTGACAGGAACAATCAGCCCCAGCATTTT. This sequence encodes CASSYSDRNNQPQHF.

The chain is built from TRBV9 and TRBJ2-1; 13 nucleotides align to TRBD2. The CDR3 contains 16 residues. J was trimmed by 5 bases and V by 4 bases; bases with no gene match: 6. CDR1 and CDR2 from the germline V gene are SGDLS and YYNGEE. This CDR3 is CASSPGGLAGNNEQFF. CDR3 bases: TGTGCCAGCAGCCCAGGGGGACTAGCGGGGAACAATGAGCAGTTCTTC.

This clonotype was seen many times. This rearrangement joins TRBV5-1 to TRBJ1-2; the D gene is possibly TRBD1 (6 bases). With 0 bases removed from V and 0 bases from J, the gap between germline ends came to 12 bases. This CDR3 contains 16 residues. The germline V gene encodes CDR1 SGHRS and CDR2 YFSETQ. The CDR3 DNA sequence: TGCGCCAGCAGCTTGGCCGCTACAGGGTCTAACTATGGCTACACCTTC. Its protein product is CASSLAATGSNYGYTF. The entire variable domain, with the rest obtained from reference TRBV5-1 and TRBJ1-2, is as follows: KAGVTQTPRYLIKTRGQQVTLSCSPISGHRSVSWYQQTPGQGLQFLFEYFSETQRNKGNFPGRFSGRQFSNSRSEMNVSTLELGDSALYLCASSLAATGSNYGYTFGSGTRLTVV.

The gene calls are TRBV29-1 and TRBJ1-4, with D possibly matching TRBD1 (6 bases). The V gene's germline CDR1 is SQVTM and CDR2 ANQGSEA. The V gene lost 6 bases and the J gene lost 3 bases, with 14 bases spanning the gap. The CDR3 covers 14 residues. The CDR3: CSVQQQGPNEKLFF. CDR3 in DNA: TGCAGCGTCCAACAACAGGGACCTAATGAAAAACTGTTTTTT.

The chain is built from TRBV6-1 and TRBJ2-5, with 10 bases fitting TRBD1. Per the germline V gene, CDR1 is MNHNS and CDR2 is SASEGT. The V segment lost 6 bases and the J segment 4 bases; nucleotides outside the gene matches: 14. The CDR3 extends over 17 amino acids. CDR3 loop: CASSARQGAPGRETQYF. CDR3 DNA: TGTGCCAGCAGCGCTAGACAGGGGGCGCCTGGGCGAGAGACCCAGTACTTC.

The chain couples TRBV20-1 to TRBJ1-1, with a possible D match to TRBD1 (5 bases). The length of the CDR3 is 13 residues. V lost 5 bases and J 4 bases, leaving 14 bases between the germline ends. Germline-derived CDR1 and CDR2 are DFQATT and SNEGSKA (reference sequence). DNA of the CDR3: TGCAGTGCTTGGTCAGGGAAGGCCACTGAAGCTTTCTTT. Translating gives CSAWSGKATEAFF.

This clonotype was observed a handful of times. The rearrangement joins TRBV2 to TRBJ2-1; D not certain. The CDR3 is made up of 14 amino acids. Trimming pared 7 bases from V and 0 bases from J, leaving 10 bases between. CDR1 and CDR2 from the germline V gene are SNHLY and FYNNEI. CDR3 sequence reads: CASMGQSSYNEQFF. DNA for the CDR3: TGTGCCAGCATGGGCCAGAGCTCCTACAATGAGCAGTTCTTC.

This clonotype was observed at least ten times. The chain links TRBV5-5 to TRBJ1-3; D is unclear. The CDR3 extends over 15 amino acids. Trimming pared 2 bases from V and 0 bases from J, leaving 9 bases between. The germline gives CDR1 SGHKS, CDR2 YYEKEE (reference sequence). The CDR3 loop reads CASSFSWDSGNTIYF. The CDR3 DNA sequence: TGTGCCAGCAGCTTTTCCTGGGACTCTGGAAACACCATATATTTT.

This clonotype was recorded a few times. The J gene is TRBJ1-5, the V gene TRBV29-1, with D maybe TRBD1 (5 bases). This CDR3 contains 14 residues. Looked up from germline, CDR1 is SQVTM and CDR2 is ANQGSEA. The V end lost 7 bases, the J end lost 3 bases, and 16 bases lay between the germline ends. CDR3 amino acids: CSAGGDSTNQPQHF. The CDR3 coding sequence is TGCAGCGCTGGGGGAGACAGTACCAATCAGCCCCAGCATTTT. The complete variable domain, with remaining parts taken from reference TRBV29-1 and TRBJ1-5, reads SAVISQKPSRDICQRGTSLTIQCQVDSQVTMMFWYRQQPGQSLTLIATANQGSEATYESGFVIDKFPISRPNLTFSTLTVSNMSPEDSSIYLCSAGGDSTNQPQHFGDGTRLSIL.

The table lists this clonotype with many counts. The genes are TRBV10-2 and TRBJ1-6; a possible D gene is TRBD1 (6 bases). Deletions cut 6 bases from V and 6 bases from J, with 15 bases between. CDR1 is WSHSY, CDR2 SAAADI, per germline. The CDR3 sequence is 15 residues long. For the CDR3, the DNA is TGCGCCAGCAGCGAAAACACAGGGCTTAATTCACCCCTCCACTTT. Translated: CASSENTGLNSPLHF.

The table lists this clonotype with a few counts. CDR3 sequence (DNA): TGTGCCAGCAGTTCGGCGGGTAGGGGTCAGCCCCAGCATTTT. It yields the protein CASSSAGRGQPQHF. V gene TRBV27 combines with J gene TRBJ1-5; a weak D match, TRBD1 (5 bases). The V gene's germline CDR1 is MNHEY and CDR2 SMNVEV (reference sequence). The V end was cut by 4 bases, the J end by 6 bases, with 13 bases between. CDR3 size: 14 residues.

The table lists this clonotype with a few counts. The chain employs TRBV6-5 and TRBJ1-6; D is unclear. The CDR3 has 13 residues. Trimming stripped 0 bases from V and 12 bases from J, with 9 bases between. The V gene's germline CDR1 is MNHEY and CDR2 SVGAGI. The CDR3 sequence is CASSYSEFLPLHF. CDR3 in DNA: TGTGCCAGCAGTTACTCGGAGTTTTTACCCCTCCACTTT.

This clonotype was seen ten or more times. The CDR3 DNA reads as TGTGCCAGCAGCTTATGGACTAGCCCCCACGAGCAGTACTTC. The encoded protein is CASSLWTSPHEQYF. The V gene is TRBV7-9, the J gene TRBJ2-7, with 8 bases matching TRBD2. V lost 2 bases and J lost 5; bases outside the gene matches: 5. This CDR3 is 14 amino acids long. CDR1 and CDR2 (germline): SEHNR, FQNEAQ (reference sequence).